The rows below give T cell receptor beta chains drawn from one sample of a study of blood T cell repertoires in COVID-19. Some clones are missing from TCRdb's copy, which holds only in-frame ones; the method was immunoSEQ multiplex PCR. The sample holds under 150,000 clones, about 88% seen once. The sequenced sample was peripheral blood. All receptors derive from a woman in her 70s who had recovered from COVID-19. Both conserved end residues are part of each CDR3. A D gene is named only where the DNA matches it firmly. For some rows the clone size is stated as once, few or many, or as a class when expanded; others skip it.

v_gene,d_gene,abundance,j_gene,CDR3aa,CDR3nt
TRBV28,-,-,TRBJ1-6,CASSSSTGYNSPLHF,-
TRBV10-3,-,-,TRBJ2-6,CAISEPALAGANVLTF,TGTGCCATCAGTGAGCCCGCACTGGCTGGGGCCAACGTCCTGACTTTC
TRBV7-9,-,-,TRBJ2-5,CASSSRLQETQYF,TGTGCCAGCAGCTCTCGACTTCAAGAGACCCAGTACTTC
TRBV30,-,-,TRBJ2-5,CAWSIHETQYF,TGTGCCTGGTCTATCCATGAGACCCAGTACTTC
TRBV15,TRBD2,-,TRBJ2-7,CATSRDRAGGYEQYF,TGTGCCACCAGCAGAGATAGGGCGGGAGGGTACGAGCAGTACTTC
TRBV7-9,-,-,TRBJ2-1,CASSFQRWSGYNEQFF,TGTGCCAGCAGCTTCCAGCGGTGGAGTGGGTACAATGAGCAGTTCTTC
TRBV10-3,-,-,TRBJ1-3,CAIRDPGELGNTIYF,TGTGCCATCAGGGATCCCGGGGAACTCGGAAACACCATATATTTT
TRBV9,-,few,TRBJ1-4,CASSGNHLRGGATNEKLFF,TGTGCCAGCAGCGGAAACCATCTTAGAGGGGGGGCAACTAATGAAAAACTGTTTTTT
TRBV5-4,TRBD2,few,TRBJ2-7,CASSLVLAGGTYEQYF,TGTGCCAGCAGCTTGGTACTAGCGGGAGGTACCTACGAGCAGTACTTC
TRBV7-2,-,once,TRBJ1-4,CASSRSTVEKLFF,TGTGCCAGCAGCCGATCGACAGTCGAAAAACTGTTTTTT
TRBV11-1,TRBD2,once,TRBJ2-5,CASSLRAGTSQETQYF,TGTGCCAGCAGCCTGCGCGCCGGGACTAGCCAAGAGACCCAGTACTTC
TRBV18,-,-,TRBJ1-1,CASSPIGGNAEAFF,TGTGCCAGCTCACCAATAGGCGGGAACGCTGAAGCTTTCTTT
TRBV11-3,-,-,TRBJ2-1,CASSLEPTVAPYNEQFF,TGTGCCAGCAGCTTAGAGCCCACAGTTGCCCCCTACAATGAGCAGTTCTTC
TRBV5-4,TRBD1,-,TRBJ1-4,CASSAQGSFEKLFF,TGTGCCAGCAGCGCACAGGGGTCTTTTGAAAAACTGTTTTTT
TRBV5-8,TRBD2,-,TRBJ2-3,CASSNPGTSTFRQYF,TGTGCCAGCAGTAATCCGGGGACTAGCACCTTTAGGCAGTATTTT
TRBV7-2,TRBD2,once,TRBJ2-3,CASSPQTRGGDTQYF,TGTGCCAGCAGCCCCCAAACTCGGGGAGGGGATACGCAGTATTTT
TRBV3-1/TRBV3-2,-,-,TRBJ2-5,CASSHGGSGLFQETQYF,TGTGCCAGCAGCCACGGGGGTAGCGGTTTATTTCAAGAGACCCAGTACTTC
TRBV5-1,-,-,TRBJ2-7,CASSLAQRGGTYEQYF,TGCGCCAGCAGCCTGGCCCAGAGGGGGGGGACCTACGAGCAGTACTTC
TRBV6-1,-,-,TRBJ2-7,CASSESVYEQYF,TGTGCCAGCAGTGAATCAGTCTACGAGCAGTACTTC
TRBV18,-,-,TRBJ1-1,CASSLRQPPEAFF,TGTGCCAGCTCACTACGACAGCCTCCTGAAGCTTTCTTT
TRBV15,-,-,TRBJ2-3,CATSRGDTQYF,TGTGCCACCAGTCGAGGAGATACGCAGTATTTT
TRBV7-3,TRBD1,-,TRBJ1-1,CASSTQGATEAFF,TGTGCCAGCAGCACCCAGGGGGCCACTGAAGCTTTCTTT
TRBV4-2,-,-,TRBJ2-5,CASSQKGGTSPETQYF,TGTGCCAGCAGCCAAAAAGGGGGAACTAGTCCCGAGACCCAGTACTTC
TRBV19,TRBD1,-,TRBJ1-2,CASSGRQGEDGYTF,TGTGCCAGTAGTGGGAGACAGGGAGAGGATGGCTACACCTTC
TRBV24-1,-,-,TRBJ2-3,CATSDDRQDTDTQYF,TGTGCCACCAGTGATGATAGACAGGACACAGATACGCAGTATTTT
TRBV6-5,-,-,TRBJ2-3,CASSRQPTSTDTQYF,TGTGCCAGTAGCCGTCAGCCGACGAGCACAGATACGCAGTATTTT
TRBV6-4,-,-,TRBJ2-3,CASSDRPRDTQYF,TGTGCCAGCAGTGACCGCCCTCGGGATACGCAGTATTTT
TRBV9,-,-,TRBJ1-3,CASSASGHSTGNTIYF,TGTGCCAGCAGCGCCTCGGGACACTCTACTGGAAACACCATATATTTT
TRBV3-1/TRBV3-2,TRBD2,-,TRBJ2-1,CASSPYLGLADNNEQFF,TGTGCCAGCAGCCCTTACTTGGGACTAGCGGACAATAATGAGCAGTTCTTC
TRBV7-2,TRBD2,-,TRBJ2-7,CASSLGAGGGEQYF,TGTGCCAGCAGCTTAGGGGCGGGAGGGGGCGAGCAGTACTTC
TRBV7-9,-,-,TRBJ1-2,CASSPGHPGYTF,TGTGCCAGCAGCCCCGGACATCCAGGCTACACCTTC
TRBV29-1,TRBD1,few,TRBJ2-7,CSVRDSIRSEQYF,TGCAGCGTTAGGGACAGTATTCGGAGCGAGCAGTACTTC
TRBV2,-,once,TRBJ1-5,CASSHGQYSNQPQHF,TGTGCCAGCAGTCACGGACAGTATAGCAATCAGCCCCAGCATTTT
TRBV11-3,-,-,TRBJ2-3,CASSLGTSTDTQYF,TGTGCCAGCAGCTTAGGGACTAGCACAGATACGCAGTATTTT
TRBV30,TRBD1,-,TRBJ2-7,CAWSSPEGDRGLDEQYF,TGTGCCTGGAGTTCCCCGGAGGGGGACAGGGGGCTCGACGAGCAGTACTTC
TRBV28,-,-,TRBJ2-1,CASTKGSRVGEQFF,TGTGCCAGCACCAAAGGAAGCAGGGTGGGCGAGCAGTTCTTC
TRBV3-1/TRBV3-2,-,-,TRBJ2-5,CASSQDLVQETQYF,TGTGCCAGCAGCCAAGATTTAGTCCAAGAGACCCAGTACTTC
TRBV18,-,-,TRBJ1-5,CASSPSLRGQPQHF,TGTGCCAGCTCACCAAGCCTCAGGGGTCAGCCCCAGCATTTT
TRBV5-6,-,-,TRBJ2-2,CASSLNRWLAGELFF,TGTGCCAGCAGCTTGAACAGGTGGCTTGCCGGGGAGCTGTTTTTT
TRBV24-1,-,-,TRBJ1-2,CATSDPSDYGYTF,TGTGCCACCAGTGATCCCTCGGACTATGGCTACACCTTC
TRBV24-1,-,-,TRBJ2-1,CATSDLERSSYNEQFF,TGTGCCACCAGTGATTTGGAGCGGTCCTCCTACAATGAGCAGTTCTTC
TRBV5-5,TRBD2,-,TRBJ2-1,CASSRSGMRNEQFF,TGTGCCAGCAGTCGTAGCGGGATGAGAAATGAGCAGTTCTTC
TRBV10-3,TRBD1,-,TRBJ1-3,CAISEQGGPGNTIYF,TGTGCCATTTCAGAACAGGGGGGCCCTGGAAACACCATATATTTT
TRBV7-6,-,-,TRBJ1-1,CASSLAADTEAFF,TGTGCCAGCAGCTTAGCGGCGGACACTGAAGCTTTCTTT
TRBV29-1,-,-,TRBJ2-5,CSVGQGGQTQYF,TGCAGCGTTGGACAGGGAGGACAGACCCAGTACTTC
TRBV29-1,TRBD2,-,TRBJ2-5,CSVGRIRVAGQETQYF,TGCAGCGTCGGAAGAATCAGGGTAGCGGGGCAAGAGACCCAGTACTTC
TRBV4-1,-,once,TRBJ2-7,CASSGQLAYEQYF,TGCGCCAGCAGCGGACAACTCGCCTACGAGCAGTACTTC
TRBV27,-,few,TRBJ2-7,CASSLGGRGYEQYF,TGTGCCAGCAGTTTAGGGGGCAGGGGATACGAGCAGTACTTC
TRBV12-3/TRBV12-4,-,-,TRBJ1-2,CASSRGQHYGYTF,TGTGCCAGCAGCCGCGGACAGCACTATGGCTACACCTTC
TRBV11-2,TRBD1,-,TRBJ1-2,CASSLDLTGGLGYTF,TGTGCCAGCAGCTTAGATCTGACAGGGGGCCTTGGCTACACCTTC
TRBV7-2,-,-,TRBJ2-5,CASSLGGRTEETQYF,TGTGCCAGCAGCTTAGGGGGGCGGACAGAAGAGACCCAGTACTTC
TRBV5-1,-,-,TRBJ1-5,CASSLQGDRNQPQHF,TGCGCCAGCAGCTTGCAGGGCGACAGGAATCAGCCCCAGCATTTT
TRBV5-8,-,-,TRBJ2-1,CASSFLGAYNEQFF,TGTGCCAGCAGCTTCCTAGGGGCTTACAATGAGCAGTTCTTC
TRBV11-3,-,-,TRBJ2-5,CASSLSQGPRTQYF,TGTGCCAGCAGCTTAAGTCAGGGTCCTAGGACCCAGTACTTC
TRBV5-1,-,-,TRBJ2-2,CASRGGSQNTGELFF,TGCGCCAGTAGGGGGGGCTCACAAAACACCGGGGAGCTGTTTTTT
TRBV24-1,TRBD1,-,TRBJ2-7,CATSDLRGEDGQGTYEQYF,TGTGCCACCAGTGATTTGCGAGGGGAAGATGGACAGGGGACCTACGAGCAGTACTTC
TRBV20-1,-,-,TRBJ1-6,CSASGGSPLHF,TGCAGTGCTAGCGGGGGTTCACCCCTCCACTTT
TRBV18,-,once,TRBJ1-2,CASSPASPYGYTF,TGTGCCAGCTCACCGGCCAGTCCCTATGGCTACACCTTC
TRBV10-3,TRBD1,few,TRBJ2-1,CAISDSPTGGIYNEQFF,TGTGCCATCAGTGACTCCCCCACAGGGGGAATCTACAATGAGCAGTTCTTC